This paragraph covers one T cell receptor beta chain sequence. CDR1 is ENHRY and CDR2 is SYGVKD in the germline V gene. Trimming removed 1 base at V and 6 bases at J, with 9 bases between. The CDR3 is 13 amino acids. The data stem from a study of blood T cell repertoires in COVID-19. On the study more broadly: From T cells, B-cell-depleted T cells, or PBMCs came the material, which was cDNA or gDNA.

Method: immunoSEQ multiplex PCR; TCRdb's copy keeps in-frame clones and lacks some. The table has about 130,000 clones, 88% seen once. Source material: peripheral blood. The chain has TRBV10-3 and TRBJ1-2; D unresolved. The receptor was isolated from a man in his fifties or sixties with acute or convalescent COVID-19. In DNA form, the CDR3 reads TGTGCCATCAGTGAGTATGGTGCGAATGGCTACACCTTC. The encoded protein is CAISEYGANGYTF.